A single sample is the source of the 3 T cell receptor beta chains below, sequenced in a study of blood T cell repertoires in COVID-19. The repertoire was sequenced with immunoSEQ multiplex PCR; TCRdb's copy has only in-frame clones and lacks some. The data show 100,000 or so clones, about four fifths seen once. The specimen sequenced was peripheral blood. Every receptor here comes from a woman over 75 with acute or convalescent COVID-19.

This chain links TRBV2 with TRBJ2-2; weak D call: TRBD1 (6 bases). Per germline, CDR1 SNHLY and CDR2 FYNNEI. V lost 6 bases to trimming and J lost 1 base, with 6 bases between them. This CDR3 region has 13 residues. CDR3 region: CASRQGNTGELFF. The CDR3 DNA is TGTGCCAGCAGACAGGGGAACACCGGGGAGCTGTTTTTT.

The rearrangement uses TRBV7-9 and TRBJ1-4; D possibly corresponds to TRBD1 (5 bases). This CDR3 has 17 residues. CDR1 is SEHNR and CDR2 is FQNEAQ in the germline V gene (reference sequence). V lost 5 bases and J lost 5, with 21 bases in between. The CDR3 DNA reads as TGTGCCAGCAGCGGTGGGATCGGAGACAGCTTAAATGAAAAACTGTTTTTT. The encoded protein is CASSGGIGDSLNEKLFF.

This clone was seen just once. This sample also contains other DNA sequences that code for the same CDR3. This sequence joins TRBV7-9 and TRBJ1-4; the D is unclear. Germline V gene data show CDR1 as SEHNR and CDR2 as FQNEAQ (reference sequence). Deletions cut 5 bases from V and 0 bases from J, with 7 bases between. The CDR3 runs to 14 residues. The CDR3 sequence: CASSPQSTNEKLFF. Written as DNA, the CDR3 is TGTGCCAGCAGCCCTCAGTCAACTAATGAAAAACTGTTTTTT.